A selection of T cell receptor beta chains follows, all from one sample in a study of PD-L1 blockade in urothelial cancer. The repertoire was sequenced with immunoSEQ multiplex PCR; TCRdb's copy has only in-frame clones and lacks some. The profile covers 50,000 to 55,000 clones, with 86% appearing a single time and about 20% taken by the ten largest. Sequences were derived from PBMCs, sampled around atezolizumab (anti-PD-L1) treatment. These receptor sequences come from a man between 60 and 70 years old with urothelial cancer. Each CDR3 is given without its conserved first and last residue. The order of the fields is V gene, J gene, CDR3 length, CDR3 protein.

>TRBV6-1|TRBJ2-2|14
ASSALAGGSTGELF
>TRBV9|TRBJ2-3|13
ASSPASSGVDTQY
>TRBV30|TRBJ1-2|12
AWTKDRGSYGYT
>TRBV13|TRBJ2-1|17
ASSPDAGLAGPTYNEQF
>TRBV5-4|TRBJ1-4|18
ASSLGGMKPLHEKGEKLF
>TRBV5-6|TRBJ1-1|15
ASSLERRQVRNTEAF
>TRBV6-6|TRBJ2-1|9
ASSPVNEQF
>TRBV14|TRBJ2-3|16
ASSQKVAGGNSTDTQY
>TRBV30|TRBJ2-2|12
AWSTGQTTGELF
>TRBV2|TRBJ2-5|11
ASSSNEQGTQY
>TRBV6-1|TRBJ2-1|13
ASSKLGRDYNEQF
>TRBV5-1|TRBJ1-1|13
ASSDTGTSNTEAF
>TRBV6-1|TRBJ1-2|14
ASSEEPGLTNYGYT
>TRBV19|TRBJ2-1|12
ASSFQDRGGEQF
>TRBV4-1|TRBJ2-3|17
ASSQDWVAGTKSTDTQY
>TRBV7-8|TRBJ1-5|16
ASSRRTGTSYSNQPQH
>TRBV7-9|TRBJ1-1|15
ASSSQPGTAIYTEAF
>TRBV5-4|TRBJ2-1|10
ASASRANEQF
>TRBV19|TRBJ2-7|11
ASSQRGTYEQY
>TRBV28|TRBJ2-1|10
ASTLGGLEQF
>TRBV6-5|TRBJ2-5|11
ASSYSGVETQY
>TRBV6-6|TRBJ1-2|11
ASSIGGERGYT
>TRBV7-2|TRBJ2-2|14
ASPLGQGTNTGELF
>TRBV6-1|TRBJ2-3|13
ASSPGTGLMDTQY
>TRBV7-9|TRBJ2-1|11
ASTRQKYNEQF
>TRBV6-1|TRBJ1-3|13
ASSEAGTGRDTIY
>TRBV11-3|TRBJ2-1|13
ASSLGLAGYNEQF
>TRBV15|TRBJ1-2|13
ATSRDLNSNYGYT
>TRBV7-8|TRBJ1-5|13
ASRLDRGGNQPQH
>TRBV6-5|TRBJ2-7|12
ASSSPTTPYEQY
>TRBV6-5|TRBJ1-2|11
ASSQGQSYGYT
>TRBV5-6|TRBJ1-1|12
ASSSGQTNTEAF
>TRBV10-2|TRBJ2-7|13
ASKGLAGATYEQY
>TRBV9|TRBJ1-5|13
ASSVGGDSNQPQH
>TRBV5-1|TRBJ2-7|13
ASSLGGTGTYEQY
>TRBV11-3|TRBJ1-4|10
ASGGGLEKLF
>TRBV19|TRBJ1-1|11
ASGQIMNTEAF
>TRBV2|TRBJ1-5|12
ASSWTGDNQPQH
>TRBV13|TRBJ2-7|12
ASSLRTEPYEQY